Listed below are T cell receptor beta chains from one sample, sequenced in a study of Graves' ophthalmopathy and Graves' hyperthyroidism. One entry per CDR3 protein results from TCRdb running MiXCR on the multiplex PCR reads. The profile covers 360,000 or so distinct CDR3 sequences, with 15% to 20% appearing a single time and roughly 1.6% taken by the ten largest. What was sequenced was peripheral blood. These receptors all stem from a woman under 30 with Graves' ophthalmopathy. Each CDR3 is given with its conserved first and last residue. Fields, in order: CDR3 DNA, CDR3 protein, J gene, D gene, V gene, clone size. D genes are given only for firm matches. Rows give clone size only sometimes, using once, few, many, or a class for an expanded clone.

TGTGCCTGGAGTGTGGGAACAGGGATACCCTACGAGCAGTACTTC	CAWSVGTGIPYEQYF	TRBJ2-7	NA	TRBV30	many
TGTGCCAGCAGCGGCGCGGCCTTGGGCGGTGGCTACACCTTC	CASSGAALGGGYTF	TRBJ1-2	NA	TRBV25-1	many
TGTGCCAGCAGTGAAGAGGGAGGTTCGATCTCCTATAATTCACCCCTCCACTTT	CASSEEGGSISYNSPLHF	TRBJ1-6	NA	TRBV6-1	many
TGTGCCAGCAGTTCGCGCGACGGGTCCTACGAGCAGTACTTC	CASSSRDGSYEQYF	TRBJ2-7	NA	TRBV6-2/TRBV6-3	many
TGTGCCTGGTCCCCGGGCCTTGCCCCTGGAAACACCATATATTTT	CAWSPGLAPGNTIYF	TRBJ1-3	NA	TRBV30	few
TGCGCCAGCAGCAGAATGGAGGACGGACCCAACTATGGCTACACCTTC	CASSRMEDGPNYGYTF	TRBJ1-2	NA	TRBV4-1	many
TGTGCCAGCAGCCCAACCGGGACAGGGGGCGATAACACTGAAGCTTTCTTT	CASSPTGTGGDNTEAFF	TRBJ1-1	TRBD1	TRBV11-2	NA
TGTGCCTGGAGCCAACGTCAGGGGAATCAGCCCCAGCATTTT	CAWSQRQGNQPQHF	TRBJ1-5	NA	TRBV30	many
TGTGCCAGCAGCCAAGCTTGGACTAGCGGTGAAGAGACCCAGTACTTC	CASSQAWTSGEETQYF	TRBJ2-5	TRBD2	TRBV14	NA
TGTGCCTGGAAAGGGATGGCCAAAAACATTCAGTACTTC	CAWKGMAKNIQYF	TRBJ2-4	NA	TRBV30	few
TGTGCCAGCAGCCGACCTACAGGGGGATCAGGATGGACTGAAGCTTTCTTT	CASSRPTGGSGWTEAFF	TRBJ1-1	TRBD1	TRBV11-2	NA
TGCAGTGCGAAGCGAGTGGACACTGAAGCTTTCTTT	CSAKRVDTEAFF	TRBJ1-1	NA	TRBV20-1	many
TGTGCTCGTTCCCAGGGTATGAACACTGAAGCTTTCTTT	CARSQGMNTEAFF	TRBJ1-1	NA	TRBV19	many
TGTGCCAGCAGCCGCTTGCCCCGGACCCCTAAGAGCAATCAGCCCCAGCATTTT	CASSRLPRTPKSNQPQHF	TRBJ1-5	NA	TRBV12-3/TRBV12-4	many
TGTGCCAGCGGGCAGCCGAACACTGAAGCTTTCTTT	CASGQPNTEAFF	TRBJ1-1	NA	TRBV28	many
TGTGCCAGCAGTCTTCGCGGGGCCGGGGAGCTGTTTTTT	CASSLRGAGELFF	TRBJ2-2	NA	TRBV6-5	many
TGCAGTGCTCCGCCAAGGGATATCAAGAACACTGAAGCTTTCTTT	CSAPPRDIKNTEAFF	TRBJ1-1	NA	TRBV20-1	many
TGCAGTGCTAGAGATGGCAGGGGCACTGAAGCTTTCTTT	CSARDGRGTEAFF	TRBJ1-1	NA	TRBV20-1	many
TGTGCCAGCAGCCAAAACTCCGGTGTCGTGGGGCCCCAGCATTTT	CASSQNSGVVGPQHF	TRBJ1-5	NA	TRBV4-2	many
TGTGCCACCGAGCCGCTGGGCGGGGAGACCCAGTACTTC	CATEPLGGETQYF	TRBJ2-5	NA	TRBV6-2/TRBV6-3	many
TGTGCCAGCAGAACAGGGAGGACTGAAGCTTTCTTT	CASRTGRTEAFF	TRBJ1-1	NA	TRBV6-5	many
TGTGCCAGCAGCTTGACGGGACAGGGGATTTACGAGCAGTACTTC	CASSLTGQGIYEQYF	TRBJ2-7	TRBD1	TRBV7-8	NA
TGCGCCAGCAGCTTGGAGGGCGCGCGGAACACTGAAGCTTTCTTT	CASSLEGARNTEAFF	TRBJ1-1	NA	TRBV5-1	many
TGTGCCAGCAGCCCCGCGGTGCAGGGGGTCCGGAACTATGGCTACACCTTC	CASSPAVQGVRNYGYTF	TRBJ1-2	TRBD1	TRBV12-3/TRBV12-4	many
TGTGCCAGCATCACCGCTGGGGCCAACGTCCTGACTTTC	CASITAGANVLTF	TRBJ2-6	NA	TRBV6-1	NA
TGTGCCAGCACCACCTCAGGGGGAGCTTTCTTT	CASTTSGGAFF	TRBJ1-1	TRBD1	TRBV6-2/TRBV6-3	many
TGTGCCAGCAGTTACGGGGATAATAATTCACCCCTCCACTTT	CASSYGDNNSPLHF	TRBJ1-6	NA	TRBV6-2/TRBV6-3	many
TGCGCCAGCAGCTTCTCTAGCGGGGGGGCTCGGGAGACCCAGTACTTC	CASSFSSGGARETQYF	TRBJ2-5	TRBD2	TRBV5-1	many
TGCAGTGGAAGAGTAGCCAGGGGGGATGGCTACACCTTC	CSGRVARGDGYTF	TRBJ1-2	TRBD1	TRBV20-1	many
TGTGCCAGCAGGACAGTAGGTTTTGGCTACACCTTC	CASRTVGFGYTF	TRBJ1-2	NA	TRBV12-3/TRBV12-4	many
TGTGCCACGGGTTTGGACAGATCGAACACCGGGGAGCTGTTTTTT	CATGLDRSNTGELFF	TRBJ2-2	NA	TRBV10-3	NA
TGTGCCAGCAGTGAACTTCAACAGCCCCAGCATTTT	CASSELQQPQHF	TRBJ1-5	NA	TRBV6-1	NA
TGTGCCAGCAGTCTAAGGTCCCCTAGCGGGGGGTTGTACGAGCAGTACTTC	CASSLRSPSGGLYEQYF	TRBJ2-7	TRBD2	TRBV27	many
TGTGCCAGCAGGGAGGGACGGACGAACACTGAAGCTTTCTTT	CASREGRTNTEAFF	TRBJ1-1	NA	TRBV2	NA
TGTGCCAGCAGCTTAGATCCAGGAACCGCCTACGAGCAGTACTTC	CASSLDPGTAYEQYF	TRBJ2-7	NA	TRBV11-2	NA
TGTGCCAGCTCACATTGGACAGAATCCCAGGGGAATGGCTACACCTTC	CASSHWTESQGNGYTF	TRBJ1-2	NA	TRBV18	few
TGTGCCATTGGGGATGGGGACAGCCTATACGAGCAGTACTTC	CAIGDGDSLYEQYF	TRBJ2-7	TRBD1	TRBV28	many
TGTGCCAGCAGGGGGGGGAGAGCTTTTACTGAAGCTTTCTTT	CASRGGRAFTEAFF	TRBJ1-1	NA	TRBV12-3/TRBV12-4	NA
TGTGCCAGCAGCCCTGGGAGTCTAGCGGCCCTCCAAGAGACCCAGTACTTC	CASSPGSLAALQETQYF	TRBJ2-5	TRBD2	TRBV11-2	many
TGTGCCACCTCTTGGACCTCAAGCGGAAACACCATATATTTT	CATSWTSSGNTIYF	TRBJ1-3	NA	TRBV12-3/TRBV12-4	many
TGTGCCAGCAGTGAATATGACCGGGCTTTCTTT	CASSEYDRAFF	TRBJ1-1	NA	TRBV6-1	few
TGTGCCAGCAGTTTAAGCAGGGGGAAGGATGGCTACACCTTC	CASSLSRGKDGYTF	TRBJ1-2	TRBD1	TRBV12-3/TRBV12-4	many
TGTGCCAGCAGTTTAACTGGGCAGGGCGATCAGCCCCAGCATTTT	CASSLTGQGDQPQHF	TRBJ1-5	NA	TRBV12-3/TRBV12-4	NA
TGTGCCAGCAGCTTAGCGTGGAGCAATCAGCCCCAGCATTTT	CASSLAWSNQPQHF	TRBJ1-5	NA	TRBV7-2	many
TGCAGCGTTGATCATCCCAGTTCCCAAGTGGCTTTCTTT	CSVDHPSSQVAFF	TRBJ1-1	NA	TRBV29-1	many
TGTGCCAGCAGTTTCCGACTAGCGGGGGACTCCTACGAGCAGTACTTC	CASSFRLAGDSYEQYF	TRBJ2-7	TRBD2	TRBV12-3/TRBV12-4	many
TGTGCCAGCAGTGAAGCCGAGGGGGACAGGGGGACCTACGAGCAGTACTTC	CASSEAEGDRGTYEQYF	TRBJ2-7	TRBD1	TRBV6-1	NA
TGTGCCAGCAGCCCCTCCGGGCACACTGAAGCTTTCTTT	CASSPSGHTEAFF	TRBJ1-1	NA	TRBV6-2/TRBV6-3	NA
TGTGCCAGCTCACCTGCCGGGACAGTCTACGAGCAGTACTTC	CASSPAGTVYEQYF	TRBJ2-7	TRBD1	TRBV18	many
TGTGCCAGCAGTCCGCCGGGGTCCACAAGAGGCAATCAGCCCCAGCATTTT	CASSPPGSTRGNQPQHF	TRBJ1-5	NA	TRBV28	NA